The 6 T cell receptor beta chains in this list originate from one sample, sequenced in a study of T cell responses to AZD1222 COVID-19 vaccine. The method was immunoSEQ multiplex PCR; TCRdb's version includes in-frame clones alone and lacks a portion of them. The sample includes about 160,000 clones, approximately 87% of them seen just once. The sequenced sample was peripheral blood, obtained 28 days after the second AZD1222 dose. These receptors all come from an adult who received the AZD1222 COVID-19 vaccine.

This clone was detected only once. Here the CDR3 reads CASSLNQLGPSSYNEQFF. Here the CDR3 DNA reads TGTGCCAGCAGCTTAAATCAGCTGGGGCCTAGCTCCTACAATGAGCAGTTCTTC. V and J are TRBV7-3 and TRBJ2-1; TRBD1 might be the D (5 bases). V shed 1 base and J shed 0 bases, with 16 bases lying between them. The CDR3 has 18 amino acids. Germline CDR1 and CDR2: SGHTA and FQGTGA.

The genes are TRBV10-3 and TRBJ2-7; D is unresolved. Germline V CDR1 and CDR2: ENHRY, SYGVKD. The V end was cut by 9 bases, the J end by 0 bases, with 12 bases between. This CDR3 contains 13 residues. CDR3: CAMAKDHSYEQYF. CDR3 DNA: TGTGCCATGGCGAAGGACCACTCCTACGAGCAGTACTTC.

The genes are TRBV29-1 and TRBJ2-4, with unresolved D. The V end was cut by 5 bases, the J end by 0 bases, with 14 bases between. Germline V gene data show CDR1 as SQVTM and CDR2 as ANQGSEA. The CDR3 runs 15 residues. Here the CDR3 reads CSVSLPQLAKNIQYF. The CDR3 DNA is TGCAGCGTTTCTCTCCCGCAGCTAGCCAAAAACATTCAGTACTTC.

V and J are TRBV14 and TRBJ1-1, with D tentatively TRBD1 (5 bases). The CDR3 spans 15 residues. The germline gives CDR1 SGHDN, CDR2 FVKESK. The V end lost 4 bases, the J end lost 4 bases, and 16 bases lay between the germline ends. The CDR3 sequence: CASSPRRGGGTEAFF. CDR3 nucleotides: TGTGCCAGCAGCCCGAGAAGGGGCGGGGGCACTGAAGCTTTCTTT.

This chain links TRBV30 with TRBJ1-5; D is unclear. The CDR3 length is 14 residues. V was cut by 0 bases and J by 2 bases, with 8 bases left in between. Germline V gene sequence: CDR1 GTSNPN, CDR2 SVGIG (reference sequence). The DNA of the CDR3 is TGTGCCTGGAGTGTAATGGACGGCAATCAGCCCCAGCATTTT. Protein product: CAWSVMDGNQPQHF.

The rearrangement uses TRBV5-1 and TRBJ1-2; D unclear. V dropped 1 base and J dropped 2 bases, with 3 bases sitting between them. The CDR3 is made up of 12 amino acids. Germline loops: CDR1 SGHRS, CDR2 YFSETQ. In DNA, the CDR3 is TGCGCCAGCAGCTTGTACAACTATGGCTACACCTTC. Its protein is CASSLYNYGYTF.